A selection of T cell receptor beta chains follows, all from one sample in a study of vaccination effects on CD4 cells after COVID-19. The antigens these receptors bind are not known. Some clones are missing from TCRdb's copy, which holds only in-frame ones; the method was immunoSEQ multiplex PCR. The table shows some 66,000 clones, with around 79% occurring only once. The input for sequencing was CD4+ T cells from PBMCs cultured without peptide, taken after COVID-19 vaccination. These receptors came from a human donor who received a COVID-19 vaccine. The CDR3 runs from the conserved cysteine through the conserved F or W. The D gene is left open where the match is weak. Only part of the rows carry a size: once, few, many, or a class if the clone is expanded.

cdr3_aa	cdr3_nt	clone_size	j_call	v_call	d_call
CASSLRGGGNYGYTF	TGTGCCAGCAGTTTGCGGGGGGGCGGAAACTATGGCTACACCTTC	-	TRBJ1-2	TRBV28	-
CASSQTGGNADTQYF	TGCGCCAGCAGCCAAACAGGGGGTAACGCAGATACGCAGTATTTT	-	TRBJ2-3	TRBV4-3	TRBD1
CASSFWGTDTQYF	TGTGCCAGCAGCTTTTGGGGCACAGATACGCAGTATTTT	-	TRBJ2-3	TRBV5-4	-
CSVDRDRERYNEQFF	TGCAGCGTTGATAGAGACAGGGAAAGGTACAATGAGCAGTTCTTC	-	TRBJ2-1	TRBV29-1	TRBD1
CSPGTDEAFF	TGCAGTCCCGGGACGGATGAAGCTTTCTTT	-	TRBJ1-1	TRBV20-1	-
CASSIGRGLGNQPQHF	TGTGCCAGTAGTATAGGCAGGGGGCTAGGGAATCAGCCCCAGCATTTT	-	TRBJ1-5	TRBV19	TRBD1
CASSLDFPYNSPLHF	TGTGCCAGCAGCTTGGACTTTCCTTATAATTCACCCCTCCACTTT	-	TRBJ1-6	TRBV5-4	-
CASSQSLHTEAFF	TGTGCCAGCAGCCAGTCGTTACACACTGAAGCTTTCTTT	-	TRBJ1-1	TRBV14	-
CASSRAPGTGSTDTQYF	TGTGCCAGCAGCCGGGCTCCCGGGACAGGTAGCACAGATACGCAGTATTTT	-	TRBJ2-3	TRBV3-1/TRBV3-2	TRBD1
CASSRVNLRATNEKLFF	TGTGCCAGTAGTAGAGTGAACCTGCGGGCAACTAATGAAAAACTGTTTTTT	-	TRBJ1-4	TRBV19	-
CASSNSMRETQYF	TGTGCCAGCAGTAATAGCATGCGGGAGACCCAGTACTTC	-	TRBJ2-5	TRBV6-5	-
CASSYPGFGGYTF	TGTGCCAGCAGTTACCCGGGGTTTGGCGGCTACACCTTC	-	TRBJ1-2	TRBV6-5	-
CASSPGGNQETQYF	TGTGCCAGCTCACCGGGGGGTAATCAAGAGACCCAGTACTTC	-	TRBJ2-5	TRBV18	-
CASSQEKWGLSAEAFF	TGTGCCAGCAGCCAAGAAAAATGGGGGTTATCGGCTGAAGCTTTCTTT	-	TRBJ1-1	TRBV14	-
CASSIQASSTDTQYF	TGTGCCAGTAGTATTCAGGCCAGTAGCACAGATACGCAGTATTTT	-	TRBJ2-3	TRBV19	-
CASSWTDTQYF	TGTGCCAGCAGTTGGACAGATACGCAGTATTTT	-	TRBJ2-3	TRBV6-1	-
CASSSELSTDTQYF	TGTGCCAGCAGCTCCGAGCTTAGCACAGATACGCAGTATTTT	-	TRBJ2-3	TRBV3-1/TRBV3-2	-
CASSLQMNTEAFF	TGCGCCAGCAGCCTACAGATGAACACTGAAGCTTTCTTT	-	TRBJ1-1	TRBV5-1	-
CASSLAGTLQYF	TGTGCCAGCAGCTTAGCGGGCACCCTTCAGTACTTC	-	TRBJ2-4	TRBV11-1	-
CASSGQGATNEKLFF	TGCGCCAGCAGCGGACAGGGGGCAACTAATGAAAAACTGTTTTTT	-	TRBJ1-4	TRBV5-1	TRBD1
CASSADRIRNEQFF	TGCGCCAGCAGCGCCGACAGGATCCGGAATGAGCAGTTCTTC	few	TRBJ2-1	TRBV10-1	-
CASSASAYGYTF	TGTGCCAGCAGTGCGAGTGCCTATGGCTACACCTTC	-	TRBJ1-2	TRBV2	-
CASSLVTEGPQHF	TGTGCCAGCAGCTTAGTCACCGAGGGACCCCAGCATTTT	-	TRBJ1-5	TRBV7-2	-
CATSDRTVPYGYTF	TGTGCCACCAGTGATCGGACAGTCCCCTATGGCTACACCTTC	-	TRBJ1-2	TRBV24-1	-
CASSFDREPQHF	TGTGCCAGCAGCTTCGACCGGGAACCCCAGCATTTT	-	TRBJ1-5	TRBV7-3	-
CAWSSGQGYGYTF	TGTGCCTGGAGTTCTGGACAGGGCTATGGCTACACCTTC	-	TRBJ1-2	TRBV30	TRBD1
CASSRVSGELFF	TGTGCCAGCAGCCGAGTTAGCGGGGAGCTGTTTTTT	-	TRBJ2-2	TRBV3-1/TRBV3-2	-
CASSGGSSGNTIYF	TGTGCCAGCAGCGGGGGGAGCTCCGGAAACACCATATATTTT	few	TRBJ1-3	TRBV6-5	-
CASSPGQGRTGNTIYF	TGCGCCAGCAGCCCCGGACAGGGACGCACTGGAAACACCATATATTTT	-	TRBJ1-3	TRBV5-1	TRBD1
CASSQAGDLIVQPQHF	TGTGCCAGCAGCCAAGCAGGGGATCTTATAGTTCAGCCCCAGCATTTT	few	TRBJ1-5	TRBV3-1/TRBV3-2	-
CASSPRLGGEKLVRADTQYF	TGTGCCAGCTCACCACGCCTCGGCGGGGAAAAACTCGTTAGGGCAGATACGCAGTATTTT	-	TRBJ2-3	TRBV18	-
CASTQRGEGGEAFF	TGTGCCAGTACCCAACGGGGTGAAGGAGGAGAAGCTTTCTTT	few	TRBJ1-1	TRBV19	-
CASSAGGYNEQFF	TGTGCCAGCTCAGCGGGGGGGTACAATGAGCAGTTCTTC	-	TRBJ2-1	TRBV7-3	TRBD2
CASSLWTANTEAFF	TGCGCCAGCAGCCTATGGACAGCGAACACTGAAGCTTTCTTT	-	TRBJ1-1	TRBV5-1	-
CASSFIGLAGNTIYF	TGCGCCAGCAGCTTCATAGGTCTTGCGGGAAACACCATATATTTT	-	TRBJ1-3	TRBV5-1	-
CASSLDRDSGYGYTF	TGCGCCAGCAGCTTGGACAGGGATAGTGGCTATGGCTACACCTTC	-	TRBJ1-2	TRBV5-1	-
CAISDEGNYGYTF	TGTGCCATCAGTGACGAAGGGAACTATGGCTACACCTTC	-	TRBJ1-2	TRBV10-3	-
CASSLTDTQYF	TGTGCCAGCTCACTCACAGATACGCAGTATTTT	once	TRBJ2-3	TRBV18	-
CASKPVESSGNTIYF	TGTGCCAGCAAACCGGTGGAGAGCTCTGGAAACACCATATATTTT	-	TRBJ1-3	TRBV28	-
CASSLTHSGGSEETQYF	TGTGCCAGCAGCCTGACTCATAGCGGGGGCAGTGAAGAGACCCAGTACTTC	-	TRBJ2-5	TRBV4-2	TRBD2
CASSSPGQGTDTQYF	TGTGCCAGCAGCTCTCCGGGACAGGGCACTGATACGCAGTATTTT	-	TRBJ2-3	TRBV5-6	TRBD1
CASSVAGANVLTF	TGTGCCAGCAGCGTAGCTGGGGCCAACGTCCTGACTTTC	-	TRBJ2-6	TRBV9	-
CASSLRQGLNSPLHF	TGTGCCAGCAGTCTCCGACAGGGTCTTAATTCACCCCTCCACTTT	-	TRBJ1-6	TRBV6-5	TRBD1
CASSRDRDSQETQYF	TGTGCCAGCAGCCGTGACCGGGACAGCCAAGAGACCCAGTACTTC	once	TRBJ2-5	TRBV6-5	TRBD1
CASSLKPGTQVQYF	TGTGCCAGCAGCTTAAAACCCGGGACTCAGGTCCAGTACTTC	-	TRBJ2-5	TRBV7-3	-
CASSPIGTDTQYF	TGTGCCAGCAGCCCGATCGGAACAGATACGCAGTATTTT	-	TRBJ2-3	TRBV9	-
CASSLILGVSGNTIYF	TGTGCCAGCAGCTTGATTCTGGGTGTCTCTGGAAACACCATATATTTT	-	TRBJ1-3	TRBV5-5	-
CASSLKSHAATNEKLFF	TGCGCCAGCAGCCTTAAATCTCACGCGGCAACTAATGAAAAACTGTTTTTT	once	TRBJ1-4	TRBV4-3	-
CASKAVSSGANVLTF	TGTGCCAGTAAGGCCGTCAGCTCTGGGGCCAACGTCCTGACTTTC	-	TRBJ2-6	TRBV19	-
CASSQAEETQYF	TGTGCCAGCAGCCAAGCTGAAGAGACCCAGTACTTC	-	TRBJ2-5	TRBV3-1/TRBV3-2	-